Presented here are 25 T cell receptor beta chains from one specimen sequenced in a study of monozygotic twins with inflammatory bowel disease. For each CDR3 protein, TCRdb gives one entry from its re-call of the 5' RACE reads, without DNA. This table lists roughly 100,000 distinct CDR3 sequences. Sequenced input: blood. These receptors were collected from a human donor with ulcerative colitis or Crohn's disease, or a healthy co-twin of an affected twin (not recorded which).

The CDR3 loop reads CASSRSLAGGMYQETQYF. The chain employs TRBV5-1 and TRBJ2-5; without DNA, the TCRdb call of TRBD2 cannot be checked. This CDR3 has 18 residues. Germline V gene lookup returns CDR1 SGHRS and CDR2 YFSETQ.

This chain joins TRBV19 and TRBJ2-7; lacking DNA, the TRBD2 call made by TCRdb goes unchecked. The CDR3 is made up of 15 amino acids. Germline-derived CDR1 and CDR2 are LNHDA and SQIVND (reference sequence). This CDR3 reads CASSIRADPPYEQYF.

The CDR3 here is CSARPWTGETYEQYF. The chain joins TRBV20-1 to TRBJ2-7; without DNA, the TCRdb call of TRBD1 cannot be checked. The CDR3 runs to 15 residues. Per the germline V gene, CDR1 is DFQATT and CDR2 is SNEGSKA (reference sequence).

This chain joins TRBV4-3 and TRBJ1-6; the TCRdb D gene call, TRBD1, has no DNA to confirm it. The CDR3 has 13 amino acids. Germline CDR1 is LGHNA and CDR2 is YSLEER. The CDR3 region is CASSPGQGTPLHF.

This chain joins TRBV20-1 and TRBJ2-7; the TCRdb call, TRBD1, lacks DNA for checking. This CDR3 spans 14 amino acids. Germline values: CDR1 DFQATT, CDR2 SNEGSKA (reference sequence). This chain's CDR3 is CSAEDRLNSYEQYF.

This chain links TRBV5-1 with TRBJ2-7. There are 14 residues in the CDR3. Germline loops: CDR1 SGHRS, CDR2 YFSETQ. The CDR3 sequence is CASSDGASGYEQYF.

The chain links TRBV2 to TRBJ1-1; there is no DNA to check the TCRdb D call of TRBD1. CDR1 and CDR2 (germline): SNHLY, FYNNEI. The CDR3 has 13 residues. The CDR3: CASSPDRGTEAFF. Filled out from reference TRBV2 and TRBJ1-1, the complete variable domain reads EPEVTQTPSHQVTQMGQEVILRCVPISNHLYFYWYRQILGQKVEFLVSFYNNEISEKSEIFDDQFSVERPDGSNFTLKIRSTKLEDSAMYFCASSPDRGTEAFFGQGTRLTVV.

The rearrangement uses TRBV4-3 and TRBJ1-6; TCRdb's D call of TRBD1 is untestable without DNA. This CDR3 is 19 amino acids long. The germline gives CDR1 LGHNA, CDR2 YSLEER. The CDR3 loop is CASSQDVDTGFSYNSPLHF.

This sequence joins TRBV5-1 and TRBJ1-3; the D call from TCRdb, TRBD1, cannot be confirmed without DNA. CDR1 is SGHRS, CDR2 YFSETQ, per germline. CDR3 length: 14 amino acids. CDR3 protein: CASSPTGFGNTIYF.

This rearrangement joins TRBV29-1 to TRBJ2-3; TCRdb calls TRBD1, which cannot be checked without DNA. Germline values: CDR1 SQVTM, CDR2 ANQGSEA. The CDR3 spans 13 residues. CDR3 amino acids: CSVAGGSSDTQYF.

The chain uses TRBV14 and TRBJ2-2. There are 17 residues in the CDR3. Germline V gene sequence: CDR1 SGHDN, CDR2 FVKESK. CDR3: CASSRLLKDLNTGELFF.

The chain combines TRBV30 with TRBJ2-2; the TCRdb D gene call, TRBD1, has no DNA to confirm it. The germline V gene has CDR1 GTSNPN and CDR2 SVGIG (reference sequence). The CDR3 runs 13 residues. The CDR3 loop reads CAWSKTGSGELFF.

The chain is built from TRBV9 and TRBJ2-7. The CDR3 contains 13 residues. Germline V CDR1 and CDR2: SGDLS, YYNGEE. The CDR3 spells CASSEDGTYEQYF. Based on the CDR3 plus reference TRBV9 and TRBJ2-7, the full variable domain is DSGVTQTPKHLITATGQRVTLRCSPRSGDLSVYWYQQSLDQGLQFLIQYYNGEERAKGNILERFSAQQFPDLHSELNLSSLELGDSALYFCASSEDGTYEQYFGPGTRLTVT.

The V gene is TRBV10-3, the J gene TRBJ2-3; the TRBD2 assignment by TCRdb is unverifiable without DNA. Germline V lookup: CDR1 ENHRY, CDR2 SYGVKD. The CDR3 contains 16 residues. The CDR3 sequence is CAISASASGGADTQYF.

The rearrangement uses TRBV27 and TRBJ2-5; TCRdb lists TRBD2, though no DNA is available to test this call. This CDR3 has 18 amino acids. The germline V gene has CDR1 MNHEY and CDR2 SMNVEV (reference sequence). The CDR3 sequence is CASSLTFLSGGRQETQYF.

This sequence joins TRBV7-2 and TRBJ1-5; TCRdb calls TRBD1, which cannot be checked without DNA. The CDR3 sequence is 15 residues long. Germline values: CDR1 SGHTA, CDR2 FQGNSA. CDR3 region: CASSLSRGRNQPQHF.

The chain has TRBV20-1 and TRBJ2-3; checking the TCRdb D call of TRBD2 is not possible without DNA. Germline values: CDR1 DFQATT, CDR2 SNEGSKA (reference sequence). The CDR3 totals 15 residues. The CDR3 is CSASELPGGTDTQYF.

The chain links TRBV19 to TRBJ2-1; checking the TCRdb D call of TRBD2 is not possible without DNA. CDR1 is LNHDA, CDR2 SQIVND, per germline (reference sequence). This CDR3 comprises 16 residues. CDR3 region: CASSMRAGGWDNEQFF. Full variable domain (missing parts from reference TRBV19 and TRBJ2-1): DGGITQSPKYLFRKEGQNVTLSCEQNLNHDAMYWYRQDPGQGLRLIYYSQIVNDFQKGDIAEGYSVSREKKESFPLTVTSAQKNPTAFYLCASSMRAGGWDNEQFFGPGTRLTVL.

The chain is built from TRBV7-2 and TRBJ1-1. Per germline, CDR1 SGHTA and CDR2 FQGNSA. The CDR3 covers 15 residues. The CDR3 here is CASSPFVAASTEAFF.

V gene TRBV20-1 combines with J gene TRBJ1-5; TCRdb's D call, TRBD1, is unchecked because there is no DNA. CDR3 length equals 16 residues. From germline, CDR1 is DFQATT and CDR2 SNEGSKA (reference sequence). The CDR3 spells CSAPGQGAVGNQPQHF.

The rearrangement uses TRBV5-1 and TRBJ1-1; TCRdb outputs TRBD1, but without DNA this stays unchecked. CDR1 and CDR2 (germline): SGHRS, YFSETQ. The CDR3 has 13 amino acids. The CDR3 sequence: CAGRQTLNTEAFF.

The chain combines TRBV9 with TRBJ2-3. This CDR3 has 15 residues. In germline, CDR1 is SGDLS, CDR2 YYNGEE. CDR3 loop: CASSVGVTRLDTQYF.

This sequence joins TRBV7-2 and TRBJ1-2. The CDR3 consists of 14 residues. Germline V gives CDR1 SGHTA, CDR2 FQGNSA. Here the CDR3 reads CASSLGGFGYGYTF.

V is TRBV27 and J is TRBJ1-1. This CDR3 has 15 amino acids. Germline CDR1 MNHEY, CDR2 SMNVEV (reference sequence). The chain's CDR3 is CASSLDRRANTEAFF.

V is TRBV14 and J is TRBJ2-6. The length of the CDR3 is 17 residues. CDR1 and CDR2 from the germline V gene are SGHDN and FVKESK. The CDR3: CASSQLQTFSGANVLTF. The whole variable domain, remainder taken from reference TRBV14 and TRBJ2-6, is EAGVTQFPSHSVIEKGQTVTLRCDPISGHDNLYWYRRVMGKEIKFLLHFVKESKQDESGMPNNRFLAERTGGTYSTLKVQPAELEDSGVYFCASSQLQTFSGANVLTFGAGSRLTVL.